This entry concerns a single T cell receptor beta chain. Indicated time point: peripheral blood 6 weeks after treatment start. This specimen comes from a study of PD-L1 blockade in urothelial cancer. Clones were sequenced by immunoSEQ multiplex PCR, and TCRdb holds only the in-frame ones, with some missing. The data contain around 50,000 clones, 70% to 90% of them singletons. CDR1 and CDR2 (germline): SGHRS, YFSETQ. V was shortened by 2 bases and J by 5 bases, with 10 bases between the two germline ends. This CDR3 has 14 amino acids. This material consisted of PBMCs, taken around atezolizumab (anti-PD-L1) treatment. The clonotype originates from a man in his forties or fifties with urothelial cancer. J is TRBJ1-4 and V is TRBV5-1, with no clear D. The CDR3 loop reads CASSLGQRNEKLFF. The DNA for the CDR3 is TGCGCCAGCAGCTTAGGTCAGCGGAATGAAAAACTGTTTTTT.